The rows below give T cell receptor beta chains drawn from one sample of a study of read filtering for tumor transcriptome and immune sequencing. TCRdb passed the reads through MiXCR, listing each CDR3 protein once. The data show 35,000 to 40,000 distinct CDR3 sequences, with approximately 13% seen just once and around a quarter held by the top ten. The sequencing input was a population of CD138-negative cells sorted from bone marrow. These receptors all come from a donor at least 40 years old with multiple myeloma. The CDR3 runs from the conserved cysteine through the conserved F or W. The order of the fields is clone size, J gene, CDR3 length, V gene, D gene, CDR3 protein, CDR3 DNA. A D gene is named only where the DNA matches it firmly. Some rows mark clone size as missing; the rest say once, few, many or name a class of expanded clone.

abundance: many
j_gene: TRBJ2-7
len: 17
v_gene: TRBV6-5
d_gene: TRBD2
CDR3aa: CASSSGLAGGPFYEQYF
CDR3nt: TGTGCCAGCAGTTCAGGACTAGCGGGAGGGCCTTTCTACGAGCAGTACTTC

abundance: many
j_gene: TRBJ1-1
len: 10
v_gene: TRBV29-1
d_gene: .
CDR3aa: CSVRTSGAFF
CDR3nt: TGCAGCGTAAGAACTTCGGGAGCTTTCTTT

abundance: many
j_gene: TRBJ2-7
len: 15
v_gene: TRBV28
d_gene: TRBD2
CDR3aa: CASLGREGLIHEQYF
CDR3nt: TGTGCCAGTCTAGGGCGGGAGGGCCTAATCCACGAGCAGTACTTC

abundance: few
j_gene: TRBJ2-1
len: 17
v_gene: TRBV7-8
d_gene: .
CDR3aa: CASSPKDGFFLYNEQFF
CDR3nt: TGTGCCAGCAGCCCTAAGGACGGGTTCTTTCTCTACAATGAGCAGTTCTTC

abundance: few
j_gene: TRBJ1-5
len: 15
v_gene: TRBV7-9
d_gene: .
CDR3aa: CASSRGGFSNQPQHF
CDR3nt: TGTGCCAGCAGCCGAGGCGGTTTTAGCAATCAGCCCCAGCATTTT

abundance: many
j_gene: TRBJ2-7
len: 13
v_gene: TRBV6-5
d_gene: TRBD1
CDR3aa: CASRRDRGREQYF
CDR3nt: TGTGCCAGCAGACGGGACAGGGGTCGCGAGCAGTACTTC

abundance: many
j_gene: TRBJ2-1
len: 14
v_gene: TRBV7-2
d_gene: .
CDR3aa: CASSFPPHGDEQFF
CDR3nt: TGTGCCAGCAGCTTTCCACCCCACGGCGATGAGCAGTTCTTC

abundance: many
j_gene: TRBJ2-7
len: 15
v_gene: TRBV29-1
d_gene: TRBD2
CDR3aa: CSVGLAGAPGGEQYF
CDR3nt: TGCAGCGTCGGCCTAGCGGGAGCGCCTGGGGGAGAGCAGTACTTC

abundance: .
j_gene: TRBJ2-7
len: 14
v_gene: TRBV5-4
d_gene: TRBD1
CDR3aa: CASSSTGQAYGQYF
CDR3nt: TGTGCCAGCAGCTCAACGGGACAGGCCTACGGGCAGTACTTC

abundance: many
j_gene: TRBJ2-5
len: 14
v_gene: TRBV5-1
d_gene: .
CDR3aa: CASSLETLVKTQYF
CDR3nt: TGCGCCAGCAGCTTGGAGACGCTAGTGAAGACCCAGTACTTC

abundance: many
j_gene: TRBJ1-5
len: 16
v_gene: TRBV20-1
d_gene: TRBD1
CDR3aa: CSARDERTGYNQPQHF
CDR3nt: TGCAGTGCTAGAGATGAGAGGACAGGGTACAATCAGCCCCAGCATTTT

abundance: many
j_gene: TRBJ2-2
len: 16
v_gene: TRBV7-2
d_gene: TRBD2
CDR3aa: CASKLSGIAITGELFF
CDR3nt: TGTGCCAGCAAACTCAGCGGGATAGCCATCACCGGGGAGCTGTTTTTT

abundance: many
j_gene: TRBJ1-1
len: 15
v_gene: TRBV29-1
d_gene: .
CDR3aa: CSVSGGGTRNTEAFF
CDR3nt: TGCAGCGTTTCGGGGGGGGGCACCAGGAACACTGAAGCTTTCTTT

abundance: many
j_gene: TRBJ2-1
len: 13
v_gene: TRBV20-1
d_gene: .
CDR3aa: CSARVGRYNEQFF
CDR3nt: TGCAGTGCTAGAGTCGGCCGATACAATGAGCAGTTCTTC

abundance: many
j_gene: TRBJ1-2
len: 13
v_gene: TRBV29-1
d_gene: TRBD1
CDR3aa: CSVGGQSNYGYTF
CDR3nt: TGCAGCGTTGGGGGACAGTCCAACTATGGCTACACCTTC

abundance: many
j_gene: TRBJ2-4
len: 15
v_gene: TRBV21-1
d_gene: .
CDR3aa: CASSKRDRSSNIQYF
CDR3nt: TGTGCCAGCAGCAAAAGGGACAGGAGTTCAAACATTCAGTACTTC

abundance: many
j_gene: TRBJ2-1
len: 16
v_gene: TRBV28
d_gene: .
CDR3aa: CATGQGDLLRRGKQFF
CDR3nt: TGTGCCACAGGGCAGGGGGATCTTCTGCGGAGGGGGAAGCAGTTCTTC

abundance: many
j_gene: TRBJ2-6
len: 15
v_gene: TRBV7-9
d_gene: .
CDR3aa: CASSLGGSGANVLTF
CDR3nt: TGTGCCAGCAGCTTGGGGGGCTCTGGGGCCAACGTCCTGACTTTC

abundance: many
j_gene: TRBJ2-7
len: 15
v_gene: TRBV4-2
d_gene: TRBD2
CDR3aa: CASSQAGTSGNEQYF
CDR3nt: TGTGCCAGCAGCCAGGCCGGGACTAGCGGGAACGAGCAGTACTTC

abundance: many
j_gene: TRBJ2-2
len: 16
v_gene: TRBV4-3
d_gene: TRBD2
CDR3aa: CASSQETAGVTGELFF
CDR3nt: TGCGCCAGCAGCCAAGAAACAGCGGGAGTCACCGGGGAGCTGTTTTTT

abundance: many
j_gene: TRBJ1-1
len: 14
v_gene: TRBV7-9
d_gene: .
CDR3aa: CASSLDSWGTEAFF
CDR3nt: TGTGCCAGCAGCTTAGACAGCTGGGGGACTGAAGCTTTCTTT

abundance: many
j_gene: TRBJ2-1
len: 16
v_gene: TRBV2
d_gene: TRBD2
CDR3aa: CASSEQGLAVYNEQFF
CDR3nt: TGTGCCAGCAGTGAACAGGGACTAGCGGTCTACAATGAGCAGTTCTTC

abundance: .
j_gene: TRBJ1-5
len: 19
v_gene: TRBV6-2/TRBV6-3
d_gene: .
CDR3aa: CASRTPAPNRRDSNQPQHF
CDR3nt: TGTGCCAGCAGGACTCCAGCGCCTAACAGGAGGGATAGCAATCAGCCCCAGCATTTT

abundance: many
j_gene: TRBJ2-2
len: 15
v_gene: TRBV6-5
d_gene: TRBD1
CDR3aa: CASRPGTDSTGELFF
CDR3nt: TGTGCCAGCCGGCCCGGGACAGACAGCACCGGGGAGCTGTTTTTT

abundance: many
j_gene: TRBJ2-2
len: 19
v_gene: TRBV20-1
d_gene: TRBD2
CDR3aa: CSARGYGEIAGPNTGELFF
CDR3nt: TGCAGTGCTAGAGGGTATGGGGAAATAGCGGGGCCCAACACCGGGGAGCTGTTTTTT

abundance: .
j_gene: TRBJ2-3
len: 13
v_gene: TRBV20-1
d_gene: .
CDR3aa: CSAPFYRMDTPYF
CDR3nt: TGCAGTGCTCCCTTTTACAGGATGGATACGCCGTATTTT

abundance: many
j_gene: TRBJ2-7
len: 16
v_gene: TRBV7-2
d_gene: .
CDR3aa: CASSYSPFGGLGEQYF
CDR3nt: TGTGCCAGCAGCTATAGCCCCTTTGGCGGACTCGGCGAGCAGTACTTC

abundance: many
j_gene: TRBJ2-1
len: 16
v_gene: TRBV19
d_gene: TRBD1
CDR3aa: CASSMDGTGGTSEQFF
CDR3nt: TGTGCCAGTAGTATGGATGGGACAGGGGGCACGAGTGAGCAGTTCTTC

abundance: few
j_gene: TRBJ2-7
len: 13
v_gene: TRBV20-1
d_gene: TRBD2
CDR3aa: CSAPASGRGEQYF
CDR3nt: TGCAGTGCCCCTGCTAGCGGGAGAGGCGAGCAGTACTTC

abundance: many
j_gene: TRBJ2-7
len: 15
v_gene: TRBV5-1
d_gene: .
CDR3aa: CASSLEAGFGYEQYF
CDR3nt: TGCGCCAGCAGCTTGGAGGCTGGGTTTGGCTACGAGCAGTACTTC

abundance: medium-sized
j_gene: TRBJ2-1
len: 15
v_gene: TRBV2
d_gene: .
CDR3aa: CASSEEGSSYNEQFF
CDR3nt: TGTGCCAGCAGTGAGGAGGGGAGCTCCTACAATGAGCAGTTCTTC

abundance: many
j_gene: TRBJ2-7
len: 12
v_gene: TRBV28
d_gene: .
CDR3aa: CASSLAGNEQYF
CDR3nt: TGTGCCAGCAGTTTAGCAGGGAACGAGCAGTACTTC

abundance: many
j_gene: TRBJ2-1
len: 15
v_gene: TRBV21-1
d_gene: .
CDR3aa: CASSNFLAGGNEQFF
CDR3nt: TGTGCCAGCAGCAATTTTCTAGCGGGAGGCAATGAGCAGTTCTTC

abundance: few
j_gene: TRBJ2-1
len: 13
v_gene: TRBV10-3
d_gene: .
CDR3aa: CASSGSLRKEQFF
CDR3nt: TGTGCCAGCAGCGGGTCTCTGCGAAAGGAGCAGTTCTTC

abundance: many
j_gene: TRBJ2-1
len: 16
v_gene: TRBV23-1
d_gene: .
CDR3aa: CASSHWQQRPYNERFF
CDR3nt: TGCGCCAGCAGTCATTGGCAGCAGAGGCCCTACAATGAGCGGTTCTTC

abundance: many
j_gene: TRBJ2-1
len: 15
v_gene: TRBV11-2
d_gene: .
CDR3aa: CASSAVLGGYNEQFF
CDR3nt: TGTGCCAGCAGCGCCGTTCTAGGGGGCTACAATGAGCAGTTCTTC

abundance: many
j_gene: TRBJ2-1
len: 16
v_gene: TRBV5-1
d_gene: TRBD2
CDR3aa: CASSSLAGVSGNEQFF
CDR3nt: TGCGCCAGCAGCTCACTAGCGGGAGTGTCGGGTAATGAGCAGTTCTTC

abundance: few
j_gene: TRBJ2-3
len: 13
v_gene: TRBV27
d_gene: .
CDR3aa: CASSLWVTDTQYF
CDR3nt: TGTGCCAGCAGTTTATGGGTCACAGATACGCAGTATTTT

abundance: .
j_gene: TRBJ2-1
len: 10
v_gene: TRBV7-8
d_gene: .
CDR3aa: CASFINEQFF
CDR3nt: TGTGCCAGCTTCATCAATGAGCAGTTCTTC

abundance: many
j_gene: TRBJ2-7
len: 13
v_gene: TRBV12-3/TRBV12-4
d_gene: TRBD1
CDR3aa: CASSPGQGYEQYF
CDR3nt: TGTGCCAGCTCGCCGGGACAGGGATACGAGCAGTACTTC

abundance: many
j_gene: TRBJ2-6
len: 19
v_gene: TRBV19
d_gene: TRBD1
CDR3aa: CASSAARPGQGAGANVLTF
CDR3nt: TGTGCCAGTAGTGCCGCTCGGCCGGGACAGGGAGCTGGGGCCAACGTCCTGACTTTC

abundance: many
j_gene: TRBJ2-3
len: 15
v_gene: TRBV12-3/TRBV12-4
d_gene: TRBD2
CDR3aa: CASSLQTSFTDTQYF
CDR3nt: TGTGCCAGCAGCCTCCAGACTAGCTTCACAGATACGCAGTATTTT

abundance: many
j_gene: TRBJ2-7
len: 13
v_gene: TRBV19
d_gene: TRBD1
CDR3aa: CATGDSSGYEQYF
CDR3nt: TGTGCCACTGGGGACAGCTCCGGATACGAGCAGTACTTC

abundance: many
j_gene: TRBJ1-5
len: 13
v_gene: TRBV6-5
d_gene: .
CDR3aa: CASGRVTNQPQHF
CDR3nt: TGTGCCAGCGGTAGGGTCACAAATCAGCCCCAGCATTTT

abundance: .
j_gene: TRBJ2-2
len: 16
v_gene: TRBV28
d_gene: TRBD2
CDR3aa: CASSEGTSGYTGELFF
CDR3nt: TGTGCCAGCAGTGAGGGGACTAGCGGGTACACCGGGGAGCTGTTTTTT

abundance: many
j_gene: TRBJ2-1
len: 11
v_gene: TRBV2
d_gene: .
CDR3aa: CAGGRYNEQFF
CDR3nt: TGTGCCGGGGGACGGTACAATGAGCAGTTCTTC

abundance: many
j_gene: TRBJ2-2
len: 19
v_gene: TRBV25-1
d_gene: TRBD2
CDR3aa: CASSEYLAGGRMNTGELFF
CDR3nt: TGTGCCAGCAGTGAATACCTAGCGGGAGGGCGGATGAACACCGGGGAGCTGTTTTTT

abundance: .
j_gene: TRBJ2-7
len: 14
v_gene: TRBV20-1
d_gene: TRBD2
CDR3aa: CSAIEREGRHEQYF
CDR3nt: TGCAGTGCCATAGAGCGGGAGGGCCGCCACGAGCAGTACTTC

abundance: many
j_gene: TRBJ2-7
len: 12
v_gene: TRBV7-9
d_gene: .
CDR3aa: CASSLASGEQYF
CDR3nt: TGTGCCAGCAGCTTAGCGAGTGGCGAGCAGTACTTC

abundance: many
j_gene: TRBJ1-4
len: 15
v_gene: TRBV28
d_gene: .
CDR3aa: CASSLRAGTYEKLFF
CDR3nt: TGTGCCAGCAGTTTGAGGGCCGGGACTTATGAAAAACTGTTTTTT

abundance: many
j_gene: TRBJ2-5
len: 14
v_gene: TRBV6-6
d_gene: .
CDR3aa: CASRLRDTQETQYF
CDR3nt: TGTGCCAGCAGACTCCGGGACACCCAAGAGACCCAGTACTTC

abundance: many
j_gene: TRBJ2-6
len: 17
v_gene: TRBV11-1
d_gene: TRBD1
CDR3aa: CASSQGQGPSGANVLTF
CDR3nt: TGTGCCAGCAGCCAAGGACAGGGCCCCTCTGGGGCCAACGTCCTGACTTTC

abundance: many
j_gene: TRBJ2-3
len: 17
v_gene: TRBV28
d_gene: TRBD2
CDR3aa: CASSLGLAGGPVDTQYF
CDR3nt: TGTGCCAGCAGTTTAGGGCTAGCGGGAGGTCCGGTTGATACGCAGTATTTT